This note documents a single TCR beta chain sequence. Its antigen remains unidentified. Qualities for individual bases were not recorded, and no much larger clone is one base off. The data belong to a study of T-cell reconstitution after alpha-beta-depleted transplantation in children listed by TCRdb under 2016. For the study in its entirety: Using TCR repertoire profiling, the study quantitatively followed how T-cell immune reconstitution unfolded in children after TCRalphabeta/CD19-depleted allogeneic hematopoietic cell transplantation.

The library was produced with PCR. Instrument used: Illumina HiSeq 2500. TCR libraries were prepared with molecular barcoding, using unique molecular identifiers to normalize TCRbeta repertoire quantification. Using fastp trimming at Q25 and MiXCR clonotype assembly, TCRdb reanalyzed the public sequencing data and kept in-frame beta chains. Each entry merges the rows of one CDR3 protein and shows their most common DNA and genes. The sample contains about 300,000 distinct CDR3 sequences, just over 7.5% of them found a single time. The ten top clones hold about 9.3% of the sample. General findings and caveats noted by the study authors: Over subsequent months, a decline in hyperexpanded clone frequencies was noted, and after one year, T-cell counts and TCRbeta diversity were mostly ascribed to newly produced T cells. About two months after transplant, the apparently early recovery of alphabetaT-cell counts reportedly depended on just several hundred clones that had expanded rapidly and came from non-depleted graft cells. In some patients, the high TCRbeta diversity seen at day 60 was put down to recipient T cells and intrathymic progenitors that had survived conditioning.

From the germline V gene (reference sequence), CDR1 is SEHNR and CDR2 is FQNEAQ. From the cysteine up to the phenylalanine, the CDR3 has a length of 17 residues. Of the read, only the CDR3 DNA is kept; its 51 bases are in frame from base 1. V is clipped by 5 bases and J by 0 bases, and the sequence between their germline boundaries is 19 bases long. The sample's treatment or condition label, in plain terms: allogeneic hematopoietic cell transplantation with graft depleted of TCRalphabeta T cells and CD19 B cells. The transplant recipients were children given TCRalphabeta/CD19-depleted allogeneic hematopoietic cell grafts.

The chain uses TRBV7-9 and TRBJ2-5; 6 matching bases give a weak D call of TRBD2. This receptor was obtained from a female patient between 2 and 15 years old who had a stem cell transplant for Fanconi anemia, so the T cells may come from the graft donor. The sample in question was peripheral blood, obtained 360 days after TCRalphabeta/CD19-depleted stem cell transplant. This receptor carries the CDR3 CASSRESGFWYQETQYF. The bases read TGTGCCAGCAGCAGGGAAAGCGGGTTCTGGTACCAAGAGACCCAGTACTTC.